A single sample is the source of the 12 T cell receptor beta chains below, sequenced in a study of OX40 agonist ivuxolimab in advanced cancers. Sequencing was performed with immunoSEQ multiplex PCR; in TCRdb, only in-frame clones are kept and a portion is missing. The table lists about 51,000 clones, roughly 90% of them singletons, with around 3.3% in the top ten. Sequenced material: CD4+ or CD8+ T cells sorted from blood, taken in a trial of the OX40 agonist ivuxolimab. The receptor set was obtained from an adult with an advanced solid tumor such as melanoma, head and neck, liver or kidney cancer.

This chain connects TRBV7-8 to TRBJ2-5; TRBD2 might be the D (5 bases). Trimming left V 1 base short and J 11 bases short, with 17 bases between. CDR3 length: 14 residues. The V gene's germline CDR1 is SGHVS and CDR2 FQNEAQ. The CDR3 region is CASSLVSGPSEQYF. The DNA of the CDR3 is TGTGCCAGCAGCTTAGTAAGCGGCCCCTCCGAACAGTACTTC. The whole variable domain, filled in from reference TRBV7-8 and TRBJ2-5, reads GAGVSQSPRYKVAKRGQDVALRCDPISGHVSLFWYQQALGQGPEFLTYFQNEAQLDKSGLPSDRFFAERPEGSVSTLKIQRTQQEDSAVYLCASSLVSGPSEQYFGPGTRLLVL.

The rearrangement links TRBV4-2 to TRBJ1-6, with TRBD1 identical over 8 bases. V shed 2 bases, J shed 7 bases, and the junction held 4 bases outside the gene matches. This CDR3 has 15 amino acids. The germline V gene has CDR1 LGHNA and CDR2 YNFKEQ. The CDR3 nucleotides are TGTGCCAGCAGCCAACCGGGACAGGAGAATTCACCCCTCCACTTT. Protein product: CASSQPGQENSPLHF.

This clone was recorded a few times. This chain links TRBV6-6 with TRBJ1-4; perhaps TRBD1 as D (6 bases). Germline-derived CDR1 and CDR2 are MNHNY and SVGAGI (reference sequence). Trimming shortened V by 6 bases and J by 0 bases, and 14 bases separated the two germline ends. The CDR3 consists of 16 residues. CDR3 nucleotides: TGTGCCAGCAGAAGACGGACAGACGCAACTAATGAAAAACTGTTTTTT. Protein: CASRRRTDATNEKLFF.

CDR3 protein: CASSVADRFNEKLFF. DNA of the CDR3: TGTGCCAGCAGCGTAGCGGACAGATTTAATGAAAAACTGTTTTTT. The chain combines TRBV9 with TRBJ1-4, with D maybe TRBD1 (6 bases). This CDR3 is 15 amino acids long. Between the trimmed V and J ends, which lost 0 bases and 4 bases, there was a span of 10 bases. In germline, CDR1 is SGDLS, CDR2 YYNGEE.

This clone was counted a single time. This rearrangement joins TRBV6-1 to TRBJ2-7; 7 bases are a match to TRBD1. The V gene's germline CDR1 is MNHNS and CDR2 SASEGT. The CDR3 covers 15 residues. V was clipped by 3 bases and J by 2 bases; unmatched bases: 7. The CDR3 DNA is TGTGCCAGCAGTGACTTTTCGACAGGGACCTACGAGCAGTACTTC. Its protein is CASSDFSTGTYEQYF.

The CDR3 sequence is CASSDRGFTDTQYF. CDR3 coding DNA: TGTGCCAGCAGTGACCGTGGGTTCACAGATACGCAGTATTTT. V and J are TRBV6-1 and TRBJ2-3; D is unclear. The germline gives CDR1 MNHNS, CDR2 SASEGT. The V gene lost 3 bases and the J gene lost 2 bases, with 9 bases spanning the gap. The CDR3 consists of 14 residues.

The CDR3 loop is CASIKSLAGAGEQYF. In nucleotides, the CDR3 is TGTGCCAGCATCAAATCGCTAGCGGGCGCGGGGGAGCAGTACTTC. V usage is TRBV6-6 and J usage is TRBJ2-7, with 8 bases that match TRBD2. From germline, CDR1 is MNHNY and CDR2 SVGAGI (reference sequence). V lost 7 bases to trimming and J lost 7 bases; unmatched junction nucleotides: 15. The length of the CDR3 is 15 residues.

This chain connects TRBV13 to TRBJ2-1; 11 nucleotides match TRBD2. The CDR3 runs to 15 residues. Germline trimming cut 3 bases from V and 6 bases from J; bases unmatched to any gene: 4. The V gene's germline CDR1 is PRHDT and CDR2 FYEKMQ (reference sequence). The chain's CDR3 is CASSFSGRALNEQFF. CDR3 coding DNA: TGTGCCAGCAGCTTTAGCGGGAGGGCCCTCAATGAGCAGTTCTTC.

The CDR3 reads CASSRPPTYEQYF. The CDR3 DNA follows: TGCGCCAGCAGCCGTCCCCCCACGTACGAGCAGTACTTC. The rearrangement links TRBV5-1 to TRBJ2-7, with D unresolved. V was clipped by 4 bases and J by 4 bases, with 12 bases between them. Germline loops: CDR1 SGHRS, CDR2 YFSETQ. This CDR3 is built from 13 residues. The full variable domain, its missing parts supplied by reference TRBV5-1 and TRBJ2-7, is KAGVTQTPRYLIKTRGQQVTLSCSPISGHRSVSWYQQTPGQGLQFLFEYFSETQRNKGNFPGRFSGRQFSNSRSEMNVSTLELGDSALYLCASSRPPTYEQYFGPGTRLTVT.

This clone came up once. This rearrangement joins TRBV19 to TRBJ2-3, with 12 nucleotides matching TRBD2. Germline V CDR1 and CDR2: LNHDA, SQIVND (reference sequence). The junction had 2 bases not matched to a gene; V was cut back by 7 bases and J by 3 bases. The length of the CDR3 is 14 residues. CDR3 protein: CASKLAGGTDTQYF. Here the CDR3 DNA reads TGTGCCAGTAAGCTAGCGGGAGGGACAGATACGCAGTATTTT. Full variable domain (remainder filled in from reference TRBV19 and TRBJ2-3): DGGITQSPKYLFRKEGQNVTLSCEQNLNHDAMYWYRQDPGQGLRLIYYSQIVNDFQKGDIAEGYSVSREKKESFPLTVTSAQKNPTAFYLCASKLAGGTDTQYFGPGTRLTVL.

The chain employs TRBV2 and TRBJ2-1; possible D gene TRBD2, 7 bases. Germline CDR1 SNHLY, CDR2 FYNNEI. This CDR3 has 14 amino acids. V gave up 6 bases and J gave up 9 bases, with 18 bases separating them. The CDR3 is CASSSGGGRSEQFF. The CDR3, as DNA: TGTGCCAGCAGCTCTGGGGGGGGGCGGAGTGAGCAGTTCTTC.

J is TRBJ1-3 and V is TRBV18, with D unresolved. V lost 2 bases and J 2 bases, leaving 10 bases between the germline ends. Germline CDR1 reads KGHSH; CDR2 reads LQKENI. The CDR3 contains 15 residues. CDR3 protein: CASSPASSTGNTIYF. The CDR3 DNA reads as TGTGCCAGCTCACCAGCGTCGAGTACTGGAAACACCATATATTTT.